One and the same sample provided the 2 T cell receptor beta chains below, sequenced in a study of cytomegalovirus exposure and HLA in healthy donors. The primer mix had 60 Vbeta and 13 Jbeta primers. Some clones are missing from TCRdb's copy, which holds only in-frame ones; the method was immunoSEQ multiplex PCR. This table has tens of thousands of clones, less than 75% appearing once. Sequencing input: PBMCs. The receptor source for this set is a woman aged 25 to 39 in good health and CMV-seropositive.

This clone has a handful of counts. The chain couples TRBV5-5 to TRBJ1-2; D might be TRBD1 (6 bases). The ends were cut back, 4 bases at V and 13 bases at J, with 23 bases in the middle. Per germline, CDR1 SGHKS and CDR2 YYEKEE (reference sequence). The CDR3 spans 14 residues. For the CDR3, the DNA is TGTGCCAGCAGCCCAGGACAGTTACTTATGTTTTTCACCTTC. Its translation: CASSPGQLLMFFTF.

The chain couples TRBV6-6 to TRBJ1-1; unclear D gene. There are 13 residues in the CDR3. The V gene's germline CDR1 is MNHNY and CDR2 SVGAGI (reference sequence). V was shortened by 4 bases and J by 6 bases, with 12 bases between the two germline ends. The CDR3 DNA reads TGTGCCAGCAGTTCTCGGGAGTTGGCTGAAGCTTTCTTT. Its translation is CASSSRELAEAFF.